Shown below are 19 T cell receptor beta chains from a single sample sequenced in a study of T-cell memory formation after mild COVID-19 (dated by TCRdb to 2020 to 2023). The library was built by means of 5' RACE. The data were produced on an Illumina NovaSeq 6000. The raw public reads went through TCRdb reprocessing: fastp at Q25, MiXCR clone calling, in-frame beta chains kept. For every CDR3 protein sequence, its rows merge into one entry that carries the most common genes and DNA. Within this sample are hundreds of thousands of distinct CDR3 sequences, with around 28% of them counted one time only. The leading ten clones occupy roughly 13% of the sample. Sequencing was carried out using PBMCs or a T cell subset sorted from them (not recorded which). The receptors stem from an adult woman who had mild COVID-19 (a few samples of this study predate the infection). The sample titles of this study are shuffled in the database, so cell type and time point are left out; the donor was told from shared clones.

This clonotype has more than one count but fewer than ten. This rearrangement joins TRBV5-1 to TRBJ2-2; the match to TRBD2 covers 7 bases. J was trimmed by 0 bases and V by 4 bases; bases with no gene match: 3. In germline, CDR1 is SGHRS, CDR2 YFSETQ. The CDR3 runs 15 residues. The CDR3 nucleotides read TGCGCCAGCAGCGACGGGGGGACGAACACCGGGGAGCTGTTTTTT. Encoded protein: CASSDGGTNTGELFF.

This clonotype has just a few counts. The CDR3, as DNA: TGTGCCATCAGTCAGGACAGGGGAATCTCCTACGAGCAGTACTTC. Its protein product is CAISQDRGISYEQYF. This chain connects TRBV10-3 to TRBJ2-7; 9 nucleotides agree with TRBD1. V lost 5 bases to trimming and J lost 0 bases; unmatched junction nucleotides: 5. The germline V gene has CDR1 ENHRY and CDR2 SYGVKD. CDR3 length equals 15 residues.

This chain connects TRBV12-3 or TRBV12-4 to TRBJ1-2; 8 nucleotides align to TRBD1. The CDR3 extends over 15 amino acids. The junction had 8 bases not matched to a gene; V was cut back by 5 bases and J by 3 bases. This chain's CDR3 is CASSPSYRGDYGYTF. The DNA of the CDR3 is TGTGCCAGCAGTCCCTCTTACAGGGGGGACTATGGCTACACCTTC.

The V call is TRBV27, the J call TRBJ1-1, with D hard to call. V was clipped by 5 bases and J by 0 bases, with 22 bases between them. The CDR3 is made up of 18 amino acids. From germline, CDR1 is MNHEY and CDR2 SMNVEV (reference sequence). This CDR3 reads CASSPSLPNPMMNTEAFF. The CDR3 DNA sequence: TGTGCCAGCAGTCCTAGCCTCCCCAATCCCATGATGAACACTGAAGCTTTCTTT.

The J gene is TRBJ1-1, the V gene TRBV3-1; a weak D match, TRBD1 (6 bases). The CDR3 spans 15 residues. Per germline, CDR1 LGHDT and CDR2 YNNKEL (reference sequence). V was pared by 3 bases and J by 4 bases, with 15 bases between. DNA for the CDR3: TGTGCCAGCAGCCATTCCGGGACACCTGCCACTGAAGCTTTCTTT. Translating it yields CASSHSGTPATEAFF.

This clonotype was observed many times. The chain couples TRBV5-1 to TRBJ2-2, with D perhaps TRBD2 (5 bases). V lost 5 bases and J lost 0, with 11 bases in between. Germline V gene sequence: CDR1 SGHRS, CDR2 YFSETQ. The CDR3 has 15 residues. Here the CDR3 DNA reads TGCGCCAGCAGTCCCGACTACCCGAACACCGGGGAGCTGTTTTTT. Its protein product is CASSPDYPNTGELFF.

This clonotype was observed a few times. The V and J genes are TRBV5-1 and TRBJ2-5, with 8 bases that match TRBD1. The CDR3 runs to 13 residues. Germline values: CDR1 SGHRS, CDR2 YFSETQ. Losses at the gene ends were 1 base for V and 5 bases for J; bases not matched to a gene: 1. In DNA, the CDR3 is TGCGCCAGCAGCTTGCACAGGGGGGAGACCCAGTACTTC. Its protein product is CASSLHRGETQYF. Drawing the rest from reference TRBV5-1 and TRBJ2-5, the complete variable domain is KAGVTQTPRYLIKTRGQQVTLSCSPISGHRSVSWYQQTPGQGLQFLFEYFSETQRNKGNFPGRFSGRQFSNSRSEMNVSTLELGDSALYLCASSLHRGETQYFGPGTRLLVL.

The chain couples TRBV20-1 to TRBJ1-1, with 8 bases that match TRBD1. The CDR3 is made up of 16 amino acids. The germline gives CDR1 DFQATT, CDR2 SNEGSKA (reference sequence). V dropped 2 bases and J dropped 4; count of bases not matched to a gene: 12. This CDR3 is CSARKGAGGWITEAFF. In DNA form, the CDR3 reads TGCAGTGCTAGAAAGGGGGCAGGGGGCTGGATCACTGAAGCTTTCTTT.

The chain joins TRBV12-5 to TRBJ2-7; D unresolved. Trimming took off 4 bases at V and 1 base at J, with 14 bases between the two ends. The V gene's germline CDR1 is LGHNT and CDR2 FRNRAP. CDR3 length equals 15 residues. This chain's CDR3 is CASGSDGWLSYEQYF. CDR3 sequence (DNA): TGTGCTAGTGGTTCGGACGGGTGGCTGTCCTACGAGCAGTACTTC.

V gene TRBV25-1 combines with J gene TRBJ2-1, with no clear D. Between the trimmed V and J ends, which lost 3 bases and 10 bases, there was a span of 10 bases. CDR3 length: 12 amino acids. Germline CDR1 is MGHDK and CDR2 is SYGVNS. As DNA, the CDR3 is TGTGCCAGCAGTGACAGGATTGGGGAGCAGTTCTTC. It translates to CASSDRIGEQFF.

This clonotype appeared a few times. The chain carries TRBV12-3 or TRBV12-4 and TRBJ2-7, with TRBD2 matching over 12 bases. Losses at the gene ends were 8 bases for V and 0 bases for J; bases not matched to a gene: 5. The CDR3 consists of 15 residues. The CDR3 here is CASASGGAGSYEQYF. The CDR3 DNA follows: TGTGCCAGCGCTAGCGGGGGGGCCGGCTCCTACGAGCAGTACTTC.

The chain employs TRBV12-3 or TRBV12-4 and TRBJ2-5, with 11 bases that match TRBD2. The CDR3 contains 16 residues. V shed 6 bases and J 1 base; nucleotides not matched to a gene: 7. In nucleotides, the CDR3 is TGTGCCAGCAGCATAGGGACTAGCGGACTCCAAGAGACCCAGTACTTC. It specifies CASSIGTSGLQETQYF.

This rearrangement joins TRBV7-6 to TRBJ2-1; 7 positions agree with TRBD1. V lost 6 bases and J lost 4; bases outside the gene matches: 6. Looked up from germline, CDR1 is SGHVS and CDR2 is FNYEAQ. The CDR3 is 14 residues long. The CDR3 nucleotides read TGTGCCAGCAGTCGGGACAGTTTTTACAATGAGCAGTTCTTC. It encodes CASSRDSFYNEQFF.

The J gene is TRBJ2-3, the V gene TRBV20-1; 8 bases agree with TRBD2. J gave up 5 bases and V 7 bases, and 11 bases lay outside the gene matches. The CDR3 extends over 14 amino acids. The germline V gene has CDR1 DFQATT and CDR2 SNEGSKA (reference sequence). The CDR3 DNA reads as TGCAGTGGCTGGACTAGCAATGATCGAGATACGCAGTATTTT. Translating it yields CSGWTSNDRDTQYF.

The chain carries TRBV7-2 and TRBJ2-3; TRBD1 might be the D (5 bases). The CDR3 covers 16 residues. V lost 4 bases to trimming and J lost 0 bases, with 14 bases between them. Germline CDR1 and CDR2: SGHTA and FQGNSA. The CDR3 nucleotides read TGTGCCAGCAGCTACCGACAGCTGAGTAGCACAGATACGCAGTATTTT. Translated, it gives CASSYRQLSSTDTQYF. Supplemented by reference TRBV7-2 and TRBJ2-3, the full variable domain reads GAGVSQSPSNKVTEKGKDVELRCDPISGHTALYWYRQSLGQGLEFLIYFQGNSAPDKSGLPSDRFSAERTGGSVSTLTIQRTQQEDSAVYLCASSYRQLSSTDTQYFGPGTRLTVL.

This clonotype was detected a few times. The gene calls are TRBV12-3 or TRBV12-4 and TRBJ2-1; the match to TRBD2 covers 7 bases. CDR3 length equals 16 residues. With 6 bases clipped from V and 4 bases from J, the junction kept 12 bases outside the gene matches. CDR3 DNA sequence: TGTGCCAGCAGCCTAGGGGCGGGAGCCTCGTACAATGAGCAGTTCTTC. This codes for CASSLGAGASYNEQFF.

This clonotype was found a few times. This chain connects TRBV12-3 or TRBV12-4 to TRBJ2-2; 7 bases are a match to TRBD1. The CDR3 sequence is 16 residues long. Trimming at V came to 2 bases and at J to 5 bases, leaving 8 bases not matched to a gene. The DNA of the CDR3 is TGTGCCAGCAGTTTACTAGTGATACAGGGGACCGGGGAGCTGTTTTTT. Encoded protein: CASSLLVIQGTGELFF.

This clonotype was recorded a few times. The V call is TRBV5-5, the J call TRBJ2-1; 12 bases match TRBD2. CDR3 length equals 15 residues. The junction had 9 bases not matched to a gene; V was cut back by 4 bases and J by 10 bases. Germline CDR1 reads SGHKS; CDR2 reads YYEKEE (reference sequence). The CDR3 region is CASSLAGGPSREQFF. Here the CDR3 DNA reads TGTGCCAGCAGCCTAGCGGGAGGGCCCTCGAGGGAGCAGTTCTTC.

This clonotype was recorded a few times. The CDR3 DNA reads as TGTGCCAGCAGCTTAGCCGCAGGGGTGGACATTCAGTACTTC. It encodes CASSLAAGVDIQYF. The chain has TRBV7-2 and TRBJ2-4; D might be TRBD1 (6 bases). V was pared by 0 bases and J by 8 bases, with 11 bases between. Germline V gene sequence: CDR1 SGHTA, CDR2 FQGNSA. The length of the CDR3 is 14 residues.